The 28 T cell receptor beta chains presented below share a single source sample, sequenced in a study of cytomegalovirus exposure and HLA in healthy donors. The PCR had 60 Vbeta and 13 Jbeta primers. Sequencing was performed with immunoSEQ multiplex PCR; in TCRdb, only in-frame clones are kept and a portion is missing. This sample carries over 85,000 clones, about 83% of them seen once, and the ten largest clones take approximately 4%. Sequencing was done on a sample of PBMCs. The origin of the receptors is a female donor in good health and CMV-seropositive.

The gene calls are TRBV19 and TRBJ2-2; a possible D gene is TRBD2 (5 bases). This CDR3 contains 15 residues. V gave up 0 bases and J gave up 4 bases, with 9 bases separating them. Germline V gene sequence: CDR1 LNHDA, CDR2 SQIVND (reference sequence). The CDR3 nucleotides read TGTGCCAGTAGTATAGATCTAGCTGGCACCGGGGAGCTGTTTTTT. Translation: CASSIDLAGTGELFF.

The rearrangement uses TRBV5-1 and TRBJ2-7, with 9 bases that match TRBD1. V lost 3 bases and J lost 5; bases outside the gene matches: 6. The germline CDR1 and CDR2 sequences are SGHRS and YFSETQ. This CDR3 has 14 residues. CDR3 DNA: TGCGCCAGCAGCTCGCCGGGACAGGGACACGAGCAGTACTTC. Residues: CASSSPGQGHEQYF.

This clone appeared a few times. The chain combines TRBV7-9 with TRBJ1-1, with 7 bases fitting TRBD1. Germline lookup yields CDR1 SEHNR and CDR2 FQNEAQ (reference sequence). The V segment lost 3 bases and the J segment 1 base; nucleotides outside the gene matches: 5. The CDR3 totals 15 residues. The CDR3 is CASSLGDSTNTEAFF. The CDR3, as DNA: TGTGCCAGCAGCTTGGGGGACAGTACGAACACTGAAGCTTTCTTT.

This sequence joins TRBV19 and TRBJ2-1; unclear D gene. V lost 5 bases and J lost 5, with 16 bases in between. Germline CDR1 and CDR2: LNHDA and SQIVND (reference sequence). The CDR3 contains 15 residues. The CDR3 loop is CASSSPGYDHNEQFF. The CDR3 region has the DNA TGTGCCAGTAGTTCACCGGGTTATGATCACAATGAGCAGTTCTTC.

V usage is TRBV4-2 and J usage is TRBJ2-3, with unresolved D. Germline V gene sequence: CDR1 LGHNA, CDR2 YNFKEQ. Deletions cut 0 bases from V and 4 bases from J, with 8 bases between. CDR3 length: 14 amino acids. As DNA, the CDR3 is TGTGCCAGCAGCCAAGATGGAGAGGCAGATACGCAGTATTTT. It specifies CASSQDGEADTQYF.

CDR3 DNA: TGTGCCAGCAGCCAAGGACTATGGGCCGATACGCAGTATTTT. It yields the protein CASSQGLWADTQYF. This chain joins TRBV4-2 and TRBJ2-3; a possible D gene is TRBD2 (5 bases). V lost 1 base to trimming and J lost 6 bases, with 11 bases between them. Germline V CDR1 and CDR2: LGHNA, YNFKEQ. The CDR3 extends over 14 amino acids.

J is TRBJ1-3 and V is TRBV4-1; 10 bases are a match to TRBD1. This CDR3 spans 20 amino acids. Germline-derived CDR1 and CDR2 are MGHRA and YSYEKL. V shed 1 base and J 0 bases; nucleotides not matched to a gene: 12. CDR3 in DNA: TGCGCCAGCAGCCAAGTTGAGGGGCCGGGACAGGGGAACTCTGGAAACACCATATATTTT. Translating gives CASSQVEGPGQGNSGNTIYF.

CDR3 protein: CASRDSRHGYTF. The CDR3 DNA follows: TGTGCCAGCAGAGACAGCCGCCATGGCTACACCTTC. V is TRBV6-1 and J is TRBJ1-2, with D tentatively TRBD1 (5 bases). V was cut by 6 bases and J by 6 bases, with 11 bases left in between. The CDR3 consists of 12 residues. CDR1 and CDR2 from the germline V gene are MNHNS and SASEGT.

The chain employs TRBV4-2 and TRBJ1-4, with D hard to call. The CDR3 has 17 amino acids. Germline assignment: CDR1 LGHNA and CDR2 YNFKEQ. V was clipped by 0 bases and J by 0 bases, with 11 bases between them. CDR3 loop: CASSQEGSPATNEKLFF. The CDR3 DNA follows: TGTGCCAGCAGCCAAGAGGGGAGTCCTGCAACTAATGAAAAACTGTTTTTT.

The chain employs TRBV5-4 and TRBJ1-6; D gene ambiguous. Trimming removed 3 bases from V and 5 bases from J, with 12 bases in between. The CDR3 sequence is 15 residues long. The V gene's germline CDR1 is SGHNT and CDR2 YYREEE (reference sequence). In DNA, the CDR3 is TGTGCCAGCAGCTGGGGAGGGTCGGATAATTCACCCCTCCACTTT. Its translation: CASSWGGSDNSPLHF.

The V and J genes are TRBV9 and TRBJ1-2; D is uncertain. Trimming pared 2 bases from V and 0 bases from J, leaving 8 bases between. Germline CDR1 SGDLS, CDR2 YYNGEE. This CDR3 comprises 14 residues. The CDR3 here is CASSVGEANYGYTF. The CDR3 DNA reads as TGTGCCAGCAGCGTCGGGGAAGCTAACTATGGCTACACCTTC.

The V call is TRBV29-1, the J call TRBJ2-3; 8 positions agree with TRBD2. Trimming at V came to 4 bases and at J to 0 bases, leaving 6 bases not matched to a gene. This CDR3 contains 15 residues. CDR1 and CDR2 from the germline V gene are SQVTM and ANQGSEA. CDR3 DNA: TGCAGCGTTGCAGCCAGCGGGAGTAGCACAGATACGCAGTATTTT. It specifies CSVAASGSSTDTQYF.

This chain connects TRBV4-1 to TRBJ1-1; tentatively, D is TRBD1 (5 bases). Germline V lookup: CDR1 MGHRA, CDR2 YSYEKL. The V and J ends lost 3 bases and 1 base respectively, with 15 bases between them. The CDR3 covers 16 residues. Written as DNA, the CDR3 is TGCGCCAGCAGCCACTCTGGAGGGGTCACGAACACTGAAGCTTTCTTT. It yields the protein CASSHSGGVTNTEAFF.

The rearrangement joins TRBV5-1 to TRBJ2-3; D call uncertain. This CDR3 comprises 13 residues. V was pared by 0 bases and J by 6 bases, with 8 bases between. Per the germline V gene, CDR1 is SGHRS and CDR2 is YFSETQ. The CDR3 sequence: CASSLAIVDTQYF. CDR3 coding DNA: TGCGCCAGCAGCTTGGCTATAGTGGATACGCAGTATTTT. The variable domain in full, completed from reference TRBV5-1 and TRBJ2-3, reads KAGVTQTPRYLIKTRGQQVTLSCSPISGHRSVSWYQQTPGQGLQFLFEYFSETQRNKGNFPGRFSGRQFSNSRSEMNVSTLELGDSALYLCASSLAIVDTQYFGPGTRLTVL.

The chain couples TRBV6-6 to TRBJ2-3; 7 positions agree with TRBD1. Germline values: CDR1 MNHNY, CDR2 SVGAGI (reference sequence). Germline trimming cut 5 bases from V and 2 bases from J; bases unmatched to any gene: 10. The CDR3 consists of 16 residues. The CDR3 loop is CASSRGQDPLTDTQYF. Here the CDR3 DNA reads TGTGCCAGCAGTAGAGGACAGGACCCTCTCACAGATACGCAGTATTTT.

This sequence joins TRBV7-9 and TRBJ2-2; 10 bases are a match to TRBD2. The CDR3 spans 16 residues. Germline-derived CDR1 and CDR2 are SEHNR and FQNEAQ (reference sequence). J was trimmed by 1 base and V by 5 bases; bases with no gene match: 4. CDR3 DNA sequence: TGTGCCAGCAGCATCCTAGCGGGGGTGAACACCGGGGAGCTGTTTTTT. Translated, it gives CASSILAGVNTGELFF.

The gene calls are TRBV15 and TRBJ1-4, with 9 nucleotides matching TRBD1. Germline CDR1 is LNHNV and CDR2 is YYDKDF (reference sequence). V trimming: 4 bases; J trimming: 5 bases; junction bases outside the gene matches: 8. There are 16 residues in the CDR3. The CDR3 loop reads CATSNQDRGRNEKLFF. As DNA, the CDR3 is TGTGCCACCAGCAACCAGGACAGGGGCCGAAATGAAAAACTGTTTTTT.

The chain links TRBV5-1 to TRBJ1-6; 9 positions match TRBD1. V shed 1 base, J shed 7 bases, and the junction held 12 bases outside the gene matches. The CDR3 spans 18 residues. CDR1 and CDR2 from the germline V gene are SGHRS and YFSETQ. The CDR3 DNA follows: TGCGCCAGCAGCTTGCCGGGACAGGGCCCTCAACCAAATTCACCCCTCCACTTT. As protein: CASSLPGQGPQPNSPLHF.

This clone was detected a few times. This chain uses TRBV10-3 with TRBJ1-2; D is ambiguous. The germline V and J ends were trimmed by 8 bases and 8 bases, with 18 bases remaining between them. Germline V gene data show CDR1 as ENHRY and CDR2 as SYGVKD. The CDR3 length is 13 residues. The CDR3 bases are TGTGCCATCCCGGAGGTCGGGGAAAGGGGCTACACCTTC. This sequence encodes CAIPEVGERGYTF.

As regards this clone: At one of its ends the junction is not consistent with the germline gene, which may arise from a read error. The genes are TRBV5-1 and TRBJ2-5; TRBD2 aligns across 9 bases. Germline V gene lookup returns CDR1 SGHRS and CDR2 YFSETQ. CDR3 length: 16 amino acids. The CDR3 DNA follows: TGCGCCCGCAGCTTGGGCCTAGCGGGGTTGGGAGAGACCCAGTACTTC. Residues: CARSLGLAGLGETQYF.

The V gene is TRBV6-1, the J gene TRBJ1-4; possibly TRBD1 for D (6 bases). The germline V and J ends were trimmed by 0 bases and 8 bases, with 22 bases remaining between them. Germline loops: CDR1 MNHNS, CDR2 SASEGT. There are 18 residues in the CDR3. The DNA for the CDR3 is TGTGCCAGCAGTGAAGCCCTGAGCTTACAGGGAAGGGTGGAAAAACTGTTTTTT. Translated: CASSEALSLQGRVEKLFF.

This clone was observed a few times. The chain links TRBV20-1 to TRBJ1-1, with unresolved D. CDR1 is DFQATT and CDR2 is SNEGSKA in the germline V gene (reference sequence). The CDR3 loop spans 11 amino acids. The V and J ends lost 8 bases and 1 base respectively, with 8 bases between them. CDR3 sequence: CSCTENTEAFF. CDR3 bases: TGCAGTTGTACAGAGAACACTGAAGCTTTCTTT.

The chain joins TRBV7-2 to TRBJ1-1; possible D gene TRBD1, 5 bases. Trimming removed 1 base at V and 3 bases at J, with 15 bases between. CDR3 size: 16 residues. Germline V gene data show CDR1 as SGHTA and CDR2 as FQGNSA. CDR3 sequence: CASSLGKGKWYTEAFF. The DNA for the CDR3 is TGTGCCAGCAGCTTAGGAAAGGGGAAATGGTACACTGAAGCTTTCTTT. Together with reference TRBV7-2 and TRBJ1-1, the CDR3 gives the full variable domain: GAGVSQSPSNKVTEKGKDVELRCDPISGHTALYWYRQSLGQGLEFLIYFQGNSAPDKSGLPSDRFSAERTGGSVSTLTIQRTQQEDSAVYLCASSLGKGKWYTEAFFGQGTRLTVV.

The chain recombines TRBV9 with TRBJ2-1; 9 bases map to TRBD2. V was pared by 0 bases and J by 9 bases, with 7 bases of the junction left unmatched. Germline assignment: CDR1 SGDLS and CDR2 YYNGEE. The CDR3 contains 15 residues. This chain's CDR3 is CASSVAVSGSPEQFF. For the CDR3, the DNA is TGTGCCAGCAGCGTAGCGGTTAGCGGGAGTCCTGAGCAGTTCTTC.

The rearrangement uses TRBV6-5 and TRBJ2-7; the match to TRBD1 covers 10 bases. The CDR3 runs 14 residues. Germline V gene lookup returns CDR1 MNHEY and CDR2 SVGAGI. The J segment lost 3 bases and the V segment lost 5 bases, leaving 4 bases of the junction unmatched. CDR3 loop: CASSPGQGNYEQYF. CDR3 sequence (DNA): TGTGCCAGCAGTCCGGGACAGGGGAACTACGAGCAGTACTTC.

V is TRBV19 and J is TRBJ2-5, with 13 bases fitting TRBD2. From germline, CDR1 is LNHDA and CDR2 SQIVND (reference sequence). Trimming cost V 5 bases and J 4 bases; bases outside gene matches: 7. The CDR3 extends over 16 amino acids. The DNA of the CDR3 is TGTGCCAGTAGTGGACTAGCGGGGGCAGACATAGAGACCCAGTACTTC. Protein sequence: CASSGLAGADIETQYF.

This clone came up once. The rearrangement joins TRBV7-9 to TRBJ2-1; maybe TRBD1 (6 bases). Germline assignment: CDR1 SEHNR and CDR2 FQNEAQ (reference sequence). V gave up 11 bases and J gave up 10 bases, with 15 bases separating them. This CDR3 is built from 11 residues. In DNA, the CDR3 is TGTGCCGGAAGACTCGGGACAGAGCAGTTCTTC. Protein product: CAGRLGTEQFF.

The chain links TRBV19 to TRBJ1-1; perhaps TRBD1 as D (5 bases). The CDR3 has 16 amino acids. Trimming cost V 5 bases and J 6 bases, with 22 bases left between them. Germline CDR1 is LNHDA and CDR2 is SQIVND (reference sequence). The CDR3 region has the DNA TGTGCCAGTAGTGTGGGGGGAGTTTTCCCCATACCTGAAGCTTTCTTT. Amino acids: CASSVGGVFPIPEAFF.